This is a list of T cell receptor beta chains from one sample in a study of low-dose radiotherapy and immunotherapy resistance in tumors. In TCRdb, the reads were re-called with MiXCR into one record per CDR3 protein. Found here are around 33,000 distinct CDR3 sequences, approximately 49% of them singletons; the top ten hold 4.5% to 7%. Sequenced material: PBMCs, taken after low-dose radiotherapy plus immunotherapy. The receptor set was obtained from a male donor with gallbladder cancer. The CDR3 runs from the conserved cysteine through the conserved F or W. The D gene is left open where the match is weak. For some rows the clone size is stated as once, few or many, or as a class when expanded; others skip it.

clone size	D gene	V gene	J gene	CDR3 DNA	CDR3 protein
NA	NA	TRBV6-2/TRBV6-3	TRBJ1-5	TGTGCCAGCACTTGGGCCGGGCGGCCGGTGTCCGATCAGCCCCAGCATTTT	CASTWAGRPVSDQPQHF
many	TRBD2	TRBV19	TRBJ2-3	TGTGCCAGTAATTGGGGGGGGTACACAGATACGCAGTATTTT	CASNWGGYTDTQYF
NA	TRBD1	TRBV5-6	TRBJ1-1	TGTGCCAGCAGCTTTAGGACAGGGGCTACGAACACTGAAGCTTTCTTT	CASSFRTGATNTEAFF
few	TRBD2	TRBV18	TRBJ2-3	TGTGCCAGCTCATCTAGCGGGGGGGCTGGAGATACGCAGTATTTT	CASSSSGGAGDTQYF
NA	NA	TRBV6-4	TRBJ2-6	TGTGCCAGCAGTGACGACTCTGGGGCCAACGTCCTGACTTTC	CASSDDSGANVLTF
many	NA	TRBV2	TRBJ1-2	TGTGCCAGCGATATCAGGGGACGGAACATCGGCTACACCTTC	CASDIRGRNIGYTF
medium-sized	NA	TRBV12-3/TRBV12-4	TRBJ1-6	TGTGCCAGCAGTGAAAGAATTCCCTTTCAGGCACCCCTCCACTTT	CASSERIPFQAPLHF
NA	NA	TRBV9	TRBJ1-1	TGTGCCAGCAGCGCAGGGACACCCATGAACACTGAAGCTTTCTTT	CASSAGTPMNTEAFF
many	NA	TRBV5-1	TRBJ2-7	TGCGCCAGCAGCTTTGGCAGTCAAATCGAGCAGTACTTC	CASSFGSQIEQYF
NA	TRBD1	TRBV10-3	TRBJ1-3	TGTGCCATCAGTGAGGCCGGGACAGGGAGCGGAAACACCATATATTTT	CAISEAGTGSGNTIYF
NA	TRBD2	TRBV29-1	TRBJ2-6	TGCAGCGTTGGGGAGCGGGGGGTTTCAGGGGCCAACGTCCTGACTTTC	CSVGERGVSGANVLTF
many	NA	TRBV18	TRBJ2-7	TGTGCCAGCTCACCGGTTCGTACAGGCGCAACCTACGAGCAGTACTTC	CASSPVRTGATYEQYF
medium-sized	NA	TRBV29-1	TRBJ2-1	TGCAGCGTTGAAGATGGTACTTACAATGAGCAGTTCTTC	CSVEDGTYNEQFF